This T cell receptor (beta chain) was profiled in a study of blood T cells in healthy people across ages. This clonotype was counted between two and nine times. CDR1 and CDR2 (germline): SEHNR, FQNEAQ (reference sequence). Trimming removed 3 bases from V and 4 bases from J; junction bases left unmatched: 8. This CDR3 is 17 amino acids long. For the second PCR, which ran for about 6 to 12 cycles, a sample-barcoded 5' primer and a J-beta primer mix were used. TCRdb re-called the 5' RACE reads through MiXCR, storing one row per CDR3 protein. Altogether 2 million or so distinct CDR3 sequences are present, less than 50% being singletons, with the ten largest covering over 2%.

The chain couples TRBV7-9 to TRBJ2-1, with 11 nucleotides matching TRBD2. Sequencing was done on a sample of blood. This receptor was identified in a woman aged 40 to 49 in good health. The CDR3 reads CASSFPASGGNYNEQFF. Here the CDR3 DNA reads TGTGCCAGCAGCTTTCCAGCTAGCGGGGGGAATTACAATGAGCAGTTCTTC.